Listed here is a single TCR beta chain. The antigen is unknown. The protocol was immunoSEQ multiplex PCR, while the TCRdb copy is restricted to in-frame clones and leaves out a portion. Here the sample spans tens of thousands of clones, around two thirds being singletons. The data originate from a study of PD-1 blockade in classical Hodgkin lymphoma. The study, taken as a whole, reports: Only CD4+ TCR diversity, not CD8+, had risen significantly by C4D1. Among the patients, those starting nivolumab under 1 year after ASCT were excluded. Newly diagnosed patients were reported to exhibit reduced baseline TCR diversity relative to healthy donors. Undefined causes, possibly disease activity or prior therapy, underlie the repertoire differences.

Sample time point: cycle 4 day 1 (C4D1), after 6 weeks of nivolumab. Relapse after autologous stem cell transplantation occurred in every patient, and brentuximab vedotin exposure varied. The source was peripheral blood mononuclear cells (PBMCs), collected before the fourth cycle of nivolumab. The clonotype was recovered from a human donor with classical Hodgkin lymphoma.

CDR3 sequence reads: CASSVGGAINTEAFF. The CDR3 coding sequence is TGTGCCAGCAGCGTAGGGGGGGCTATAAACACTGAAGCTTTCTTT. The J gene is TRBJ1-1, the V gene TRBV9; weak D call: TRBD1 (6 bases). The CDR3 totals 15 residues. Trimming cost V 0 bases and J 2 bases, with 11 bases left between them. Germline-derived CDR1 and CDR2 are SGDLS and YYNGEE.